This T cell receptor (beta chain) was found in a study of T cell responses to AZD1222 COVID-19 vaccine. Overall study results and limits: Spike regions recognized by vaccine-associated CD4 TCRs spanned the protein, led by 160-218 and 743-854. The donor group comprised mostly white British people and more females; the analysis possibly underestimated clonal diversity.

As concerns this clone: Its antigen is as yet unknown.

Measured with immunoSEQ multiplex PCR; TCRdb has only the in-frame clones, and not every one. The data contain roughly 80,000 clones, 85% to 95% of them singletons. CDR1 is MGHDK, CDR2 SYGVNS, per germline. The CDR3 is 15 amino acids. The V and J ends lost 0 bases and 4 bases respectively, with 10 bases between them. The sample consisted of peripheral blood, taken on day 0 of MenACWY control vaccination. The source is an adult in good health. This chain joins TRBV25-1 and TRBJ1-3, with D maybe TRBD1 (6 bases). The DNA for the CDR3 is TGTGCCAGCAGTGAATATGGGGGGCGAGGAAACACCATATATTTT. Translating gives CASSEYGGRGNTIYF.